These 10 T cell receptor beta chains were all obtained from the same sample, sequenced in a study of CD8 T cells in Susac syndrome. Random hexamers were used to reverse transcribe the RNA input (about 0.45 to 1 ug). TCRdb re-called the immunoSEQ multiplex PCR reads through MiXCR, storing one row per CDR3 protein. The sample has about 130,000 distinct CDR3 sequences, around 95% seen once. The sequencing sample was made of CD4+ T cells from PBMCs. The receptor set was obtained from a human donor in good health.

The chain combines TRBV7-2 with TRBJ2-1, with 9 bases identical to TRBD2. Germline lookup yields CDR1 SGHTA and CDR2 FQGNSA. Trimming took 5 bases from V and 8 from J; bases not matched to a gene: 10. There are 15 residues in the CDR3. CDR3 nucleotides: TGTGCCAGCAGCCCCATGGCGGGAGGGTTCGATGAGCAGTTCTTC. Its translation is CASSPMAGGFDEQFF.

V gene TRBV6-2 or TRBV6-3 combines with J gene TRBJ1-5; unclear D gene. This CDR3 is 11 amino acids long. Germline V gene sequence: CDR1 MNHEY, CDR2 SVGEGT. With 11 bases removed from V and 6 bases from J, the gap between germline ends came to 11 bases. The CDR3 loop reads CAGGEGQPQHF. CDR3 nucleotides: TGTGCCGGTGGGGAGGGTCAGCCCCAGCATTTT.

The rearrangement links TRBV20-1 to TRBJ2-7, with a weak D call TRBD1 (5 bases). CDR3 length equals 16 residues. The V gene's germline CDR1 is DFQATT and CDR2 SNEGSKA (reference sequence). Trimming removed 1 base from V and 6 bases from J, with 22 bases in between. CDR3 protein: CSARVDRAVGYGEQYF. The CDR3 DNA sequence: TGCAGTGCTAGAGTTGACAGAGCAGTAGGCTATGGCGAGCAGTACTTC.

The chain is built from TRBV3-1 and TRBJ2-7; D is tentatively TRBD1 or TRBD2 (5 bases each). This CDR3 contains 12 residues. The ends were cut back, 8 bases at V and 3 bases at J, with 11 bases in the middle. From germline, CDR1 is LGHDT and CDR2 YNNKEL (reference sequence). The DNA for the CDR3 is TGTGCCAGCGGGGGTGACCGCTACGAGCAGTACTTC. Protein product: CASGGDRYEQYF.

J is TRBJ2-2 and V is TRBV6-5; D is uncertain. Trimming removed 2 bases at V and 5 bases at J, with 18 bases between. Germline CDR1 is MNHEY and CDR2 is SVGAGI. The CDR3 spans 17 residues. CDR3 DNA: TGTGCCAGCAGTTACAGTGGGGTCGCGTCGGGTACCGGGGAGCTGTTTTTT. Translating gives CASSYSGVASGTGELFF.

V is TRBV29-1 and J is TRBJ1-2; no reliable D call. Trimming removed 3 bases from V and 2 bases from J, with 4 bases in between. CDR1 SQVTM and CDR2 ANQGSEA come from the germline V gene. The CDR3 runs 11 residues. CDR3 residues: CSVEGNYGYTF. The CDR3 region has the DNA TGCAGCGTTGAGGGCAACTATGGCTACACCTTC. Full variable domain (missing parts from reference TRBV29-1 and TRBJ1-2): SAVISQKPSRDICQRGTSLTIQCQVDSQVTMMFWYRQQPGQSLTLIATANQGSEATYESGFVIDKFPISRPNLTFSTLTVSNMSPEDSSIYLCSVEGNYGYTFGSGTRLTVV.

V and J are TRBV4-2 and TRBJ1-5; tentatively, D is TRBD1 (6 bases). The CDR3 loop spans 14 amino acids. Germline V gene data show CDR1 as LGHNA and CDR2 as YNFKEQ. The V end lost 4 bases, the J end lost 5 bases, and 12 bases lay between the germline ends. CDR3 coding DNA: TGTGCCAGCAGCCCGTCAGGGGCAGATCAGCCCCAGCATTTT. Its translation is CASSPSGADQPQHF.

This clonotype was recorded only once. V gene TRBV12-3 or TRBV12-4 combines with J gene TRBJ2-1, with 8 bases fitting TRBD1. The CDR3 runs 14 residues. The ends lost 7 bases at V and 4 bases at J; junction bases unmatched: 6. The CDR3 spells CASKQDREYNEQFF. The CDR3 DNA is TGTGCCAGCAAGCAGGACAGGGAATACAATGAGCAGTTCTTC.

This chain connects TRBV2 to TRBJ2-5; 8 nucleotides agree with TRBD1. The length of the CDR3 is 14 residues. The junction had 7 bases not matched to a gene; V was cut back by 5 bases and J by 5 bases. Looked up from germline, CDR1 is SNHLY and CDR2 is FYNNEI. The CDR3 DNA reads TGTGCCAGCAGTTCCGGGACAGGAGTTGAGACCCAGTACTTC. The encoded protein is CASSSGTGVETQYF.

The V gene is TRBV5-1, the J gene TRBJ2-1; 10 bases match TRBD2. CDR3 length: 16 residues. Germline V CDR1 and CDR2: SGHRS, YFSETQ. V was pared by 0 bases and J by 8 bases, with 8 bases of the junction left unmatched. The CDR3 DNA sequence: TGCGCCAGCAGCTTGGGAGCTAGCGGGAGATTCGATGAGCAGTTCTTC. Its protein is CASSLGASGRFDEQFF.